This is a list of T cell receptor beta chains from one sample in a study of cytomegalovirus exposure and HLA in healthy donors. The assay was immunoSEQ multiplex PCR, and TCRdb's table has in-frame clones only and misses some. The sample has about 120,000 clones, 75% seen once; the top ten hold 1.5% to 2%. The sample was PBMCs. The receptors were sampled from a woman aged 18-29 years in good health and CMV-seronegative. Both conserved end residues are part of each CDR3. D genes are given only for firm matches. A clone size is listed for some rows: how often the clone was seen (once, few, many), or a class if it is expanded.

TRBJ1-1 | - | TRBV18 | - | CASSPNVEENTEAFF | TGTGCCAGCTCACCTAATGTGGAGGAGAACACTGAAGCTTTCTTT
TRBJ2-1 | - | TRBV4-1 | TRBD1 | CASSQDWSAGQGRNEQFF | TGCGCCAGCAGCCAAGATTGGTCGGCGGGACAGGGTCGGAATGAGCAGTTCTTC
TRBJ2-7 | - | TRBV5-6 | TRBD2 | CASSTSGGSHEQYF | TGTGCCAGCAGCACTAGCGGGGGGTCCCACGAGCAGTACTTC
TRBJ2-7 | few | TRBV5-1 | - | CASSLGTGEQYF | TGCGCCAGCAGCTTGGGTACGGGAGAGCAGTACTTC
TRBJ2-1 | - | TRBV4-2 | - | CASSQDRVDTQFF | TGTGCCAGCAGCCAAGATCGGGTAGATACGCAGTTCTTC
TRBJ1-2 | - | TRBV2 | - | CASSEAHPGDYGYTF | TGTGCCAGCAGTGAAGCACACCCAGGTGACTATGGCTACACCTTC
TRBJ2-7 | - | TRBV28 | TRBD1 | CASSAPGQGTYEQYF | TGTGCCAGCAGCGCACCGGGACAGGGGACCTACGAGCAGTACTTC
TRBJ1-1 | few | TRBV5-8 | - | CASSLGLTGPSNTEAFF | TGTGCCAGCAGCTTGGGCCTGACAGGTCCGTCGAACACTGAAGCTTTCTTT
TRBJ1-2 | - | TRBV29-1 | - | CSVEDGWTENYGYTF | TGCAGCGTTGAAGATGGGTGGACAGAGAACTATGGCTACACCTTC
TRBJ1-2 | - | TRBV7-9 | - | CASSLAQGLDYGYTF | TGTGCCAGCAGCTTAGCGCAGGGCCTAGACTATGGCTACACCTTC
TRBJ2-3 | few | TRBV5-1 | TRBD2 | CASSLGGRADTQYF | TGCGCCAGCAGCTTGGGGGGGAGGGCAGATACGCAGTATTTT
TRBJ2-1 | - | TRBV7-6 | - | CASSLVQGYYNEQFF | TGTGCCAGCAGCTTAGTTCAGGGGTACTACAATGAGCAGTTCTTC
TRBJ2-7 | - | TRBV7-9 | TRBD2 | CASSSTGTSAYEQYF | TGTGCCAGCAGCTCTACCGGGACTAGTGCCTACGAGCAGTACTTC
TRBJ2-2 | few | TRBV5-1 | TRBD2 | CASSLVFAGGSTGELFF | TGCGCCAGCAGCTTGGTTTTTGCGGGGGGAAGCACCGGGGAGCTGTTTTTT
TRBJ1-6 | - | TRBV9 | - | CASSSRQDNSPLHF | TGTGCCAGCAGCTCAAGACAAGATAATTCACCCCTCCACTTT
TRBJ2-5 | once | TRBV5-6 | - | CASSLGGVETQYF | TGTGCCAGCAGCTTGGGGGGGGTAGAGACCCAGTACTTC
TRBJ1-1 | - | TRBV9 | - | CASSEDRLSTEAFF | TGTGCCAGCAGTGAAGACAGGCTTAGCACTGAAGCTTTCTTT
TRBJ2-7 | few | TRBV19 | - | CASSGLSYEQYF | TGTGCCAGTAGTGGGCTGAGCTACGAGCAGTACTTC
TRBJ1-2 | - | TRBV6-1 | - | CASNVGPNYGYTF | TGTGCCAGCAACGTCGGTCCTAACTATGGCTACACCTTC
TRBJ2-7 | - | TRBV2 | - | CASRLMSYEQYF | TGTGCCAGCAGATTAATGAGCTACGAGCAGTACTTC
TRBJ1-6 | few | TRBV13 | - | CASSLGGLPLSPLHF | TGTGCCAGCAGCTTAGGCGGACTCCCTTTGTCACCCCTCCACTTT
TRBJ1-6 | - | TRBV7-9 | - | CASSLAQGRNSPLHF | TGTGCCAGCAGCTTAGCGCAGGGAAGGAATTCACCCCTCCACTTT
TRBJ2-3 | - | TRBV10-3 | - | CAISEGAVADTQYF | TGTGCCATCAGTGAGGGGGCTGTGGCAGATACGCAGTATTTT
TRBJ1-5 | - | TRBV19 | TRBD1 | CASRIRDRDYQPQHF | TGTGCCAGTAGGATAAGGGACAGGGATTACCAGCCCCAGCATTTT
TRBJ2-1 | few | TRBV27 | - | CASSSPGQGYNEQFF | TGTGCCAGCAGTTCCCCGGGACAAGGCTACAATGAGCAGTTCTTC
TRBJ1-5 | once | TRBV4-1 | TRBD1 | CASSPDRGRQPQHF | TGCGCCAGCAGCCCGGACAGGGGGCGGCAGCCCCAGCATTTT
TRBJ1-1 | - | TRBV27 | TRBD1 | CASSLDRVGTEAFF | TGTGCCAGCAGTTTAGACAGGGTCGGCACTGAAGCTTTCTTT
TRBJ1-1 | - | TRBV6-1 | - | CASSDRNTEAFF | TGTGCCAGCAGTGATAGGAACACTGAAGCTTTCTTT
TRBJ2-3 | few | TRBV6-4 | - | CASSRQPLGDTQYF | TGTGCCAGCAGTCGACAGCCGTTAGGAGATACGCAGTATTTT
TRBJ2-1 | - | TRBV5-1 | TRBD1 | CASSFPGQGENEQFF | TGCGCCAGCAGCTTCCCCGGACAGGGTGAGAATGAGCAGTTCTTC
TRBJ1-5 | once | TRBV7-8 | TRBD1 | CASSTRTGSNQPQHF | TGTGCCAGCAGCACCCGGACAGGAAGCAATCAGCCCCAGCATTTT
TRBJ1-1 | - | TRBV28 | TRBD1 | CASSSGTGTFAAFF | TGTGCCAGCAGTTCCGGGACAGGGACCTTCGCAGCTTTCTTT
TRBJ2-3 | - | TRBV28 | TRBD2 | CASSYPLAGQYTDTQYF | TGTGCCAGCAGTTACCCTTTAGCGGGGCAATACACAGATACGCAGTATTTT
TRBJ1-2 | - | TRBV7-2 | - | CASSFNHRVGYTF | TGTGCCAGCAGCTTCAACCACAGGGTTGGCTACACCTTC
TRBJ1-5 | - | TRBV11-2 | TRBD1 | CASSLGGGGSQPQHF | TGTGCCAGCAGCCTAGGGGGCGGAGGGTCTCAGCCCCAGCATTTT
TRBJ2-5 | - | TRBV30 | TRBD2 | CAWSGAGGPEWETQYF | TGTGCCTGGAGCGGAGCGGGGGGCCCCGAGTGGGAGACCCAGTACTTC
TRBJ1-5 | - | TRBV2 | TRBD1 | CASSVGQFNQPQHF | TGTGCCAGCAGTGTGGGACAGTTCAATCAGCCCCAGCATTTT